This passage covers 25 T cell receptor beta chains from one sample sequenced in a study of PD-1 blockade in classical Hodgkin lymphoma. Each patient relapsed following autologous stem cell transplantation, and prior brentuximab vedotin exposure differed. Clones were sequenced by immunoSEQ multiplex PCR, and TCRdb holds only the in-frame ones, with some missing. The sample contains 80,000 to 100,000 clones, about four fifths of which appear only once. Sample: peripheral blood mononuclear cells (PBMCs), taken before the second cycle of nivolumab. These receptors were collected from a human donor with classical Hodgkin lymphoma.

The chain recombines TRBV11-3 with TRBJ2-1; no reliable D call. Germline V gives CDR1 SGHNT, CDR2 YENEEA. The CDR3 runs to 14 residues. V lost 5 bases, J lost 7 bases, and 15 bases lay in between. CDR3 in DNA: TGTGCCAGCAGCCCGGGCCCGGCGCGGAATGAGCAGTTCTTC. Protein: CASSPGPARNEQFF.

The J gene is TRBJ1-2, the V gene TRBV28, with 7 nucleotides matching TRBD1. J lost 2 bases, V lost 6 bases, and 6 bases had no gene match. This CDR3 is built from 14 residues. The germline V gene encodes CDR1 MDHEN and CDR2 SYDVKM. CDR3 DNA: TGTGCCAGCAGAACTCCGGGACAGAACTATGGCTACACCTTC. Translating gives CASRTPGQNYGYTF.

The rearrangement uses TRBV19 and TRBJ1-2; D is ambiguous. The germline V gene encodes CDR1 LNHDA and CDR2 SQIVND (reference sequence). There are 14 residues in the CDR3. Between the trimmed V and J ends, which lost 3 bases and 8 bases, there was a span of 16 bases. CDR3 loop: CASSIRTAQQGYTF. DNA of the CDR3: TGTGCCAGTAGTATTCGGACGGCGCAACAAGGCTACACCTTC.

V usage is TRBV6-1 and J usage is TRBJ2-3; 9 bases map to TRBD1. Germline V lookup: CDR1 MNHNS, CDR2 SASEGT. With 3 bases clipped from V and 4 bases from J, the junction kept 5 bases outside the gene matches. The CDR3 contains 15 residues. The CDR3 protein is CASSEGTGLPDTQYF. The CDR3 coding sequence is TGTGCCAGCAGTGAGGGGACAGGGCTTCCAGATACGCAGTATTTT.

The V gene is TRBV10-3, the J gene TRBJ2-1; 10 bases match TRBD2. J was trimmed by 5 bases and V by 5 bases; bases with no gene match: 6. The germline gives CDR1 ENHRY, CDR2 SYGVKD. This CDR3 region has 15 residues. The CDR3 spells CAISTGTSADNEQFF. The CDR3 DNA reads TGTGCCATCAGTACCGGGACTAGCGCCGACAATGAGCAGTTCTTC.

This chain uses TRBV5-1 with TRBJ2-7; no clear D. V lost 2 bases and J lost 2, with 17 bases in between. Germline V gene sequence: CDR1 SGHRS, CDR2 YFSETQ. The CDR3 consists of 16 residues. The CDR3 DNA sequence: TGCGCCAGCAGCTTACACCCCAGCGAGCCTACCTACGAGCAGTACTTC. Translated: CASSLHPSEPTYEQYF.

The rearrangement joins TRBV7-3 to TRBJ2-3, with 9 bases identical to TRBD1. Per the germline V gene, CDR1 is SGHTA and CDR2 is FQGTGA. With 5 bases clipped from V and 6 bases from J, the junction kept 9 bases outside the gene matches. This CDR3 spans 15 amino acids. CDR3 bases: TGTGCCAGCAGCCTCCCGGGACAGGGCTCCGATACGCAGTATTTT. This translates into CASSLPGQGSDTQYF. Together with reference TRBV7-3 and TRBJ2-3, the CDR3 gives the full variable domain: GAGVSQTPSNKVTEKGKYVELRCDPISGHTALYWYRQSLGQGPEFLIYFQGTGAADDSGLPNDRFFAVRPEGSVSTLKIQRTERGDSAVYLCASSLPGQGSDTQYFGPGTRLTVL.

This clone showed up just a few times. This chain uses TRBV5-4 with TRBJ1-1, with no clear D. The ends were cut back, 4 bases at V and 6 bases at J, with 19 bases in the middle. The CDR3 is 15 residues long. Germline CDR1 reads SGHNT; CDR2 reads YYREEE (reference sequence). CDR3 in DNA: TGTGCCAGCAGCACGGCACCCTCGTTTGCGGCTGAAGCTTTCTTT. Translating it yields CASSTAPSFAAEAFF.

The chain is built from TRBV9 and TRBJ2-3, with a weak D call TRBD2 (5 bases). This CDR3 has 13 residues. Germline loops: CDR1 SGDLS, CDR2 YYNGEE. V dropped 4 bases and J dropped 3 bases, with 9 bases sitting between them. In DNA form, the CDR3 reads TGTGCCAGCAGCCTCGGACTTACAGATACGCAGTATTTT. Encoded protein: CASSLGLTDTQYF. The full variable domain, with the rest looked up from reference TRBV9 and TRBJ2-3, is DSGVTQTPKHLITATGQRVTLRCSPRSGDLSVYWYQQSLDQGLQFLIQYYNGEERAKGNILERFSAQQFPDLHSELNLSSLELGDSALYFCASSLGLTDTQYFGPGTRLTVL.

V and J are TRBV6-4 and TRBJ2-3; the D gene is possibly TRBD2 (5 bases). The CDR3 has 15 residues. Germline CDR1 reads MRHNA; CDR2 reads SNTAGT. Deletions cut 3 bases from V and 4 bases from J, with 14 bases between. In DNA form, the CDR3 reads TGTGCCAGCAGTGAAGGACTGGGTCGGGCAGATACGCAGTATTTT. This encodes CASSEGLGRADTQYF.

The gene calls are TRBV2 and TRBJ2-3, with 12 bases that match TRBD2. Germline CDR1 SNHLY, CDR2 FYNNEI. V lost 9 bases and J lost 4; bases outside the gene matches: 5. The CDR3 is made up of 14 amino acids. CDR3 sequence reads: CASAGTSGSDTQYF. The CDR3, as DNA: TGTGCCAGTGCTGGGACTAGCGGGTCAGATACGCAGTATTTT.

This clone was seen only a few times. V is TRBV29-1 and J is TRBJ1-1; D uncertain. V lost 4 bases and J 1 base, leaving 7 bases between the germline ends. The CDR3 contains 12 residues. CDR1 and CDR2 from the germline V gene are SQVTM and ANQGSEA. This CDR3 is CSVVRRNTEAFF. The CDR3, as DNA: TGCAGCGTTGTTCGGAGGAACACTGAAGCTTTCTTT.

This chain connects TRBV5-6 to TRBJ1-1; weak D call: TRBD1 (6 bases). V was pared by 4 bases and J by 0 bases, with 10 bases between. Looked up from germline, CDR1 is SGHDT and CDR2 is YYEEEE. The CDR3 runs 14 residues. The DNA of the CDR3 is TGTGCCAGCAGCCCGGGACATCTGAACACTGAAGCTTTCTTT. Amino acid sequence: CASSPGHLNTEAFF.

CDR3 in amino acids: CASSDSRRRANYGYTF. CDR3 sequence (DNA): TGCGCCAGCAGTGACAGTAGGAGGAGAGCTAACTATGGCTACACCTTC. The chain couples TRBV10-1 to TRBJ1-2, with no clear D. Germline-derived CDR1 and CDR2 are WNHNN and SYGVQD (reference sequence). The CDR3 spans 16 residues. With 3 bases removed from V and 0 bases from J, the gap between germline ends came to 14 bases.

The CDR3 sequence is CSVAGQGGEKLFF. The CDR3 DNA sequence: TGCAGCGTCGCGGGACAGGGGGGGGAAAAACTGTTTTTT. J is TRBJ1-4 and V is TRBV29-1; 11 bases are a match to TRBD1. This CDR3 has 13 amino acids. Trimming cost V 6 bases and J 8 bases; bases outside gene matches: 5. Germline CDR1 SQVTM, CDR2 ANQGSEA.

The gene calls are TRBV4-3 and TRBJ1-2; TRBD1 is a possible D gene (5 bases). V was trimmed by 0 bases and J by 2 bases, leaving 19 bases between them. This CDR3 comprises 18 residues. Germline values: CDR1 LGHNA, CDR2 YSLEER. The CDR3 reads CASSQDPQGGRTNYGYTF. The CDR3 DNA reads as TGCGCCAGCAGCCAAGATCCCCAGGGAGGGAGGACAAACTATGGCTACACCTTC.

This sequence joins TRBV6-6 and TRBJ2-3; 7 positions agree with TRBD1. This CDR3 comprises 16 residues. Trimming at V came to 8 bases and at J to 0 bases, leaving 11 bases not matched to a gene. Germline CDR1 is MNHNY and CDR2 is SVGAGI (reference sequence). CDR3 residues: CASSKGASPSTDTQYF. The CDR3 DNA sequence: TGTGCCAGCTCAAAGGGGGCTAGCCCTAGCACAGATACGCAGTATTTT.

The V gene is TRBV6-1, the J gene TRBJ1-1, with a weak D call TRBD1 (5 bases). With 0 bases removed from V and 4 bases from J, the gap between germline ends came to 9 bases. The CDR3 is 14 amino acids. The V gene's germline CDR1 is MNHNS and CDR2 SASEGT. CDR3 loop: CASSEAGRGTEAFF. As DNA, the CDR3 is TGTGCCAGCAGTGAAGCAGGGAGGGGCACTGAAGCTTTCTTT.

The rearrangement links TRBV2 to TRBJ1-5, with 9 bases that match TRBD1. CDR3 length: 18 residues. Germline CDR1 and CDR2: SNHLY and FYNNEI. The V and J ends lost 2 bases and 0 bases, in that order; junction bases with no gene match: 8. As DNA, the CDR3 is TGTGCCAGCAGTGAACGTGGGACAGGGCAATATAGCAATCAGCCCCAGCATTTT. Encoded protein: CASSERGTGQYSNQPQHF.

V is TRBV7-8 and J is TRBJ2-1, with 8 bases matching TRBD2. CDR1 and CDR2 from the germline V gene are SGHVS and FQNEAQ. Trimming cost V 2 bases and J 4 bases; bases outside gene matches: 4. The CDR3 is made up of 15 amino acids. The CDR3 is CASSLSSGNYNEQFF. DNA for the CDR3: TGTGCCAGCAGCTTAAGTAGCGGGAATTACAATGAGCAGTTCTTC.

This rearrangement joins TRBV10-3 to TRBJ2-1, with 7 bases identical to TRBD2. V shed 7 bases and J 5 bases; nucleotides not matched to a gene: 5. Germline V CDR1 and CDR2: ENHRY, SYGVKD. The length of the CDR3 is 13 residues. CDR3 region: CAITDGGNNEQFF. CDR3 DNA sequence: TGTGCCATCACGGACGGGGGGAACAATGAGCAGTTCTTC.

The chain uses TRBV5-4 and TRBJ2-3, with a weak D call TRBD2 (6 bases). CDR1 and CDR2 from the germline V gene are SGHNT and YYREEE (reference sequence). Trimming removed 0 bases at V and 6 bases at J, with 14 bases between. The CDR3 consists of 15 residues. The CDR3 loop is CASSLAGVESDTQYF. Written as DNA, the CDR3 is TGTGCCAGCAGCTTGGCGGGAGTAGAGTCGGATACGCAGTATTTT.

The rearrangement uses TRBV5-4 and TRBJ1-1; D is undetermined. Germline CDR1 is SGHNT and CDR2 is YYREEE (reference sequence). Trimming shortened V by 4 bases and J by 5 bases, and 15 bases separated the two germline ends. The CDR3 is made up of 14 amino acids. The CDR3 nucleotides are TGTGCCAGCAGCCCCCCCGCTGGTAGGACTGAAGCTTTCTTT. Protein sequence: CASSPPAGRTEAFF.

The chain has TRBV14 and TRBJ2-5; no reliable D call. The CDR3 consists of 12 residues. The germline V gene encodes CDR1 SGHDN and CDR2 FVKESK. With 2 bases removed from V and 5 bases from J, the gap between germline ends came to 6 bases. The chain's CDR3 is CASSQNRETQYF. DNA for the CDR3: TGTGCCAGCAGCCAAAATCGTGAGACCCAGTACTTC.

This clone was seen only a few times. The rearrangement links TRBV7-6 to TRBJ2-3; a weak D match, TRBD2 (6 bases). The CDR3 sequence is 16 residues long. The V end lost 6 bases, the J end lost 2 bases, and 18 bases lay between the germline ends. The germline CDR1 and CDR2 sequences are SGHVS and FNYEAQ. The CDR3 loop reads CASSPPRRGVTDTQYF. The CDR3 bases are TGTGCCAGCAGTCCCCCGCGGCGGGGAGTCACAGATACGCAGTATTTT.